This T cell receptor (beta chain) is from a study of cytomegalovirus exposure and HLA in healthy donors. V lost 0 bases, J lost 1 base, and 3 bases stayed unmatched. The CDR3 has 17 amino acids. In germline, CDR1 is LGHNA, CDR2 YSLEER. This PCR relied on a set of 60 Vbeta primers and 13 Jbeta primers. Produced via immunoSEQ multiplex PCR; TCRdb's table is partial and in-frame only. The sample includes 65,000 to 70,000 clones, less than 70% of them seen just once. This clonotype was obtained from a woman younger than 45 in good health and CMV-seronegative. The specimen sequenced was PBMCs. This chain joins TRBV4-3 and TRBJ2-1, with 10 bases matching TRBD2. CDR3 protein: CASSQDRAGGSYNEQFF. The CDR3, as DNA: TGCGCCAGCAGCCAAGATAGAGCGGGGGGGTCCTACAATGAGCAGTTCTTC.